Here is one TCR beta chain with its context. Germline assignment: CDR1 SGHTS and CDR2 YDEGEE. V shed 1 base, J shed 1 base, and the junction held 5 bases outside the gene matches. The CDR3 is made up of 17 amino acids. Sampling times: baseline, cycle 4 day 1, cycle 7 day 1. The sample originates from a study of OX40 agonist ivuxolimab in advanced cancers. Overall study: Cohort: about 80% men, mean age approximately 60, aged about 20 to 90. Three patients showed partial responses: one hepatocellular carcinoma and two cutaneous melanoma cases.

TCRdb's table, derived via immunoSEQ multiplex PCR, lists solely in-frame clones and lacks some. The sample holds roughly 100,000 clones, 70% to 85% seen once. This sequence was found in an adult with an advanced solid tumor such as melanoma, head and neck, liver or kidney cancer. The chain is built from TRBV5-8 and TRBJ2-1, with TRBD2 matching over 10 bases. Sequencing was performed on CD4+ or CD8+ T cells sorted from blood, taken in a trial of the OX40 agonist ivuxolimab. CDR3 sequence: CASSLLAGDLSYNEQFF. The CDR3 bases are TGTGCCAGCAGCTTGCTAGCGGGAGATCTGTCCTACAATGAGCAGTTCTTC.